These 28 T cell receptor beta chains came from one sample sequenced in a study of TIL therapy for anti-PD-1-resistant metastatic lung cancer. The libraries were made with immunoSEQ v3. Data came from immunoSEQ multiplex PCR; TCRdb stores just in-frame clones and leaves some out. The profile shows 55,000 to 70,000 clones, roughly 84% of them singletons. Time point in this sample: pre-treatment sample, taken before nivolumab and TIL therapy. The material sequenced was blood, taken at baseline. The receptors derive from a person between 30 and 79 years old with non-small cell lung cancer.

The CDR3 region is CSVEAQNGYTF. CDR3 DNA sequence: TGCAGCGTTGAAGCCCAGAATGGCTACACCTTC. This rearrangement joins TRBV29-1 to TRBJ1-2; the D is unclear. Trimming took off 1 base at V and 6 bases at J, with 6 bases between the two ends. Germline assignment: CDR1 SQVTM and CDR2 ANQGSEA. CDR3 size: 11 residues.

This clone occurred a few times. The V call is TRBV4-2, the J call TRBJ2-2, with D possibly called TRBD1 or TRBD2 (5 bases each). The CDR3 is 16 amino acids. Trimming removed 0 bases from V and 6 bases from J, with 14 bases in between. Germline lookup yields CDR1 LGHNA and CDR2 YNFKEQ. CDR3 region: CASSQDGGSVAGELFF. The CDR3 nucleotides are TGTGCCAGCAGCCAAGATGGGGGTAGTGTTGCCGGGGAGCTGTTTTTT.

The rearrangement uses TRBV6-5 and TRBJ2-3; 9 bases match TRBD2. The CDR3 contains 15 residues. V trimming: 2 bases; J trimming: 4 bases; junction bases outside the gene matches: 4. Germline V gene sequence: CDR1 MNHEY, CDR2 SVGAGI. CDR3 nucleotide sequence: TGTGCCAGCAGTTACGGCGGGAGGGCCTCAGATACGCAGTATTTT. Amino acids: CASSYGGRASDTQYF.

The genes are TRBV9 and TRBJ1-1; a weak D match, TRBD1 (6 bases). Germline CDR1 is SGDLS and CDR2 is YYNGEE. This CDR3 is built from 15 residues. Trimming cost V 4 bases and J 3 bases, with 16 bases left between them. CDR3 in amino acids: CASSPGGGPYTEAFF. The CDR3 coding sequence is TGTGCCAGCAGCCCCGGGGGGGGCCCATACACTGAAGCTTTCTTT.

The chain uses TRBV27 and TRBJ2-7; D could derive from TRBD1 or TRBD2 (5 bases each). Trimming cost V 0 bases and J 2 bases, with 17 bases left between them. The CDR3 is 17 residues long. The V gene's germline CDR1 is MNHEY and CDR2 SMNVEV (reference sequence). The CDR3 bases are TGTGCCAGCAGTTTATCGGGTCCCCGGGACGGGGCCTACGAGCAGTACTTC. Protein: CASSLSGPRDGAYEQYF.

DNA for the CDR3: TGTGCCAGCAGCCAAGATCGGGCTGCCGCCGATACGCAGTATTTT. It yields the protein CASSQDRAAADTQYF. This chain uses TRBV4-2 with TRBJ2-3; D unresolved. Trimming removed 0 bases from V and 6 bases from J, with 13 bases in between. This CDR3 is built from 15 residues. Germline values: CDR1 LGHNA, CDR2 YNFKEQ.

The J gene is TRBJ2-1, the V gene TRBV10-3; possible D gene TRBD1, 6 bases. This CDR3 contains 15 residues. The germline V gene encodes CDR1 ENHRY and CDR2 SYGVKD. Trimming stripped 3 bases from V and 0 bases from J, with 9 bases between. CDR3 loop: CAISEGGSSYNEQFF. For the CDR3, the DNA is TGTGCCATCAGTGAAGGGGGAAGCTCCTACAATGAGCAGTTCTTC.

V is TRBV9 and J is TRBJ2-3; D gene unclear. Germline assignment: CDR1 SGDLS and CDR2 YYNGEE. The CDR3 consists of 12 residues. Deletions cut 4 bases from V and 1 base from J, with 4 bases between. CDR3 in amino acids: CASSPRTDTQYF. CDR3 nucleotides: TGTGCCAGCAGCCCCCGCACAGATACGCAGTATTTT.

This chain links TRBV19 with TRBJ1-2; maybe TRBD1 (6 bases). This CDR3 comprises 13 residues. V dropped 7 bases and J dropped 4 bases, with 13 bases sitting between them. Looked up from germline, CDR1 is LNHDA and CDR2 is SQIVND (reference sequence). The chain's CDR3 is CASTLGHPYGYTF. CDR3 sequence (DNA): TGTGCCAGTACCTTGGGACACCCCTATGGCTACACCTTC.

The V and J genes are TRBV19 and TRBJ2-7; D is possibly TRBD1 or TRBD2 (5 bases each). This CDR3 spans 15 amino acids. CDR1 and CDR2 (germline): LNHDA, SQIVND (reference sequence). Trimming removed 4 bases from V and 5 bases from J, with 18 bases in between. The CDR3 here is CASSSRGLGVDEQYF. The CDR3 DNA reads TGTGCCAGTAGTAGCCGGGGTTTAGGGGTCGACGAGCAGTACTTC.

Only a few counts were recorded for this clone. CDR3 amino acids: CATTGAQAYGYTF. CDR3 DNA sequence: TGTGCCACCACAGGGGCCCAGGCCTATGGCTACACCTTC. J is TRBJ1-2 and V is TRBV19, with 7 bases aligning to TRBD1. This CDR3 spans 13 amino acids. The germline V gene encodes CDR1 LNHDA and CDR2 SQIVND (reference sequence). V was clipped by 10 bases and J by 4 bases; unmatched bases: 9.

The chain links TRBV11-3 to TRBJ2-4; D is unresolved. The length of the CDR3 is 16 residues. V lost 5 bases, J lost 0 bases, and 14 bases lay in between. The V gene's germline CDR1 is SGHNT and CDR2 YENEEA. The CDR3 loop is CASSRTILLAKNIQYF. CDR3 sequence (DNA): TGTGCCAGCAGCCGCACTATCCTCCTAGCCAAAAACATTCAGTACTTC.

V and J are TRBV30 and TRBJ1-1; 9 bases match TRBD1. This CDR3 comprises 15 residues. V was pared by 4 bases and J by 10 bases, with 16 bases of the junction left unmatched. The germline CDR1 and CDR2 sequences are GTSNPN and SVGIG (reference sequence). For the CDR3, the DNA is TGTGCCTGGAATCCCGGGACAGGGTTAATTGGGGGAGCTTTCTTT. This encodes CAWNPGTGLIGGAFF.

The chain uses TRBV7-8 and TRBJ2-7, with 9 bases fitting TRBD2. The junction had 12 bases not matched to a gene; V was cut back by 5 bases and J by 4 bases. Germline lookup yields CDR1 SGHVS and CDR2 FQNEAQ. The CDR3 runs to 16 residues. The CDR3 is CASSQGSGRLPYEQYF. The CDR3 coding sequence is TGTGCCAGCAGCCAGGGGAGCGGGAGGCTCCCATACGAGCAGTACTTC. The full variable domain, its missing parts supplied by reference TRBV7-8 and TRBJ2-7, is GAGVSQSPRYKVAKRGQDVALRCDPISGHVSLFWYQQALGQGPEFLTYFQNEAQLDKSGLPSDRFFAERPEGSVSTLKIQRTQQEDSAVYLCASSQGSGRLPYEQYFGPGTRLTVT.

This CDR3 is CASSQDKWDSGSSGNTIYF. DNA of the CDR3: TGCGCCAGCAGCCAAGATAAGTGGGACAGCGGTTCCTCTGGAAACACCATATATTTT. The chain links TRBV4-1 to TRBJ1-3; 7 nucleotides agree with TRBD1. Germline loops: CDR1 MGHRA, CDR2 YSYEKL. V gave up 0 bases and J gave up 0 bases; unmatched junction bases: 11. The CDR3 contains 19 residues.

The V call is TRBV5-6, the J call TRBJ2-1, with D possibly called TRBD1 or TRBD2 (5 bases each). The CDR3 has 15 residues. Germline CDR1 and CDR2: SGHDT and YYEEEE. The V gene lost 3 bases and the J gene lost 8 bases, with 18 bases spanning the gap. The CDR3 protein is CASSSSGDRLDEQFF. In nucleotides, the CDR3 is TGTGCCAGCAGCTCGTCCGGGGACCGACTCGATGAGCAGTTCTTC.

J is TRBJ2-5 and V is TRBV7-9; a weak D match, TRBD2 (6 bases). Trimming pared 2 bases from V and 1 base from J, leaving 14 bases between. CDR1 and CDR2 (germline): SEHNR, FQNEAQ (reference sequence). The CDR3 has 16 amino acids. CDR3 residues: CASSLPRGNSQETQYF. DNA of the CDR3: TGTGCCAGCAGCTTACCCCGCGGGAACTCCCAAGAGACCCAGTACTTC.

The CDR3 protein is CASSNRGSMDEQFF. CDR3 DNA: TGTGCCAGCAGTAACAGGGGGTCTATGGATGAGCAGTTCTTC. The rearrangement links TRBV6-6 to TRBJ2-1, with 8 bases identical to TRBD1. Germline trimming cut 5 bases from V and 8 bases from J; bases unmatched to any gene: 8. This CDR3 is 14 amino acids long. CDR1 MNHNY and CDR2 SVGAGI come from the germline V gene (reference sequence).

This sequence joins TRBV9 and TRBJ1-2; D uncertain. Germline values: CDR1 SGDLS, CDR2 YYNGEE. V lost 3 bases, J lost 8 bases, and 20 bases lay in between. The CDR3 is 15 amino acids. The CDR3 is CASSGSAGTRWGYTF. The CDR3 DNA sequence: TGTGCCAGCAGCGGTTCAGCCGGCACCAGGTGGGGCTACACCTTC.

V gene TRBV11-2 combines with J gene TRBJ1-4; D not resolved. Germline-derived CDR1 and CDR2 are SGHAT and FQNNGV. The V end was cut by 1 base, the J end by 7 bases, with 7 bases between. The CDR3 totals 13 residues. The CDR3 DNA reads TGTGCCAGCAGCTTAGCGTGGGGTGAAAAACTGTTTTTT. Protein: CASSLAWGEKLFF.

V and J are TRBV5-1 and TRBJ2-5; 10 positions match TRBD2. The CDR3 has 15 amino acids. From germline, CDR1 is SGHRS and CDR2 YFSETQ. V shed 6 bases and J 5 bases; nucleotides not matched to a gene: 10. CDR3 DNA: TGCGCCAGCAACCCTAGGGGGACTAGCGAGGAGACCCAGTACTTC. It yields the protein CASNPRGTSEETQYF.

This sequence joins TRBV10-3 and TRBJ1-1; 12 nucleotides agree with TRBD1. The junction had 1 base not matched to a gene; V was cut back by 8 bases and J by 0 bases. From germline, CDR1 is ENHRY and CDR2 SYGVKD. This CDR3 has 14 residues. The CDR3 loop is CAIGDRGLNTEAFF. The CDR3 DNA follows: TGTGCCATCGGGGACAGGGGGCTGAACACTGAAGCTTTCTTT.

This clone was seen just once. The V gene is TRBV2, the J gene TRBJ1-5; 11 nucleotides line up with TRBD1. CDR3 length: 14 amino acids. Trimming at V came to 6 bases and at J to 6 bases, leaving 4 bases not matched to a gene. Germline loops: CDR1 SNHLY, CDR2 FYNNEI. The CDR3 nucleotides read TGTGCCAGCAGCTGGGACAGGGGGGGTCAGCCCCAGCATTTT. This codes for CASSWDRGGQPQHF. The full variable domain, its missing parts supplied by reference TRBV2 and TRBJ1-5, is EPEVTQTPSHQVTQMGQEVILRCVPISNHLYFYWYRQILGQKVEFLVSFYNNEISEKSEIFDDQFSVERPDGSNFTLKIRSTKLEDSAMYFCASSWDRGGQPQHFGDGTRLSIL.

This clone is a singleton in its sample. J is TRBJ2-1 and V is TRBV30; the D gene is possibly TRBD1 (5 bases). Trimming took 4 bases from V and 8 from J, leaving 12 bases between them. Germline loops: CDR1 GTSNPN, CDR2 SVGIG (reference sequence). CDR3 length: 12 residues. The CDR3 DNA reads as TGTGCCTGGACAGGTGGACATCATGAGCAGTTCTTC. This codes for CAWTGGHHEQFF. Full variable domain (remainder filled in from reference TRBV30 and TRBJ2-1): SQTIHQWPATLVQPVGSPLSLECTVEGTSNPNLYWYRQAAGRGLQLLFYSVGIGQISSEVPQNLSASRPQDRQFILSSKKLLLSDSGFYLCAWTGGHHEQFFGPGTRLTVL.

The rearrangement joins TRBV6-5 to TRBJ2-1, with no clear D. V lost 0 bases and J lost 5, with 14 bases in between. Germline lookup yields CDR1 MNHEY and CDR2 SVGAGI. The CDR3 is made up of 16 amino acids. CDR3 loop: CASSYSLAPADNEQFF. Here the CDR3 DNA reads TGTGCCAGCAGTTACTCTTTAGCCCCGGCAGACAATGAGCAGTTCTTC.

This CDR3 is CASSLSSIPYEQYF. Written as DNA, the CDR3 is TGTGCCAGCAGTTTATCCAGCATACCATACGAGCAGTACTTC. This chain links TRBV27 with TRBJ2-7; no clear D gene. This CDR3 is built from 14 residues. Germline V gene sequence: CDR1 MNHEY, CDR2 SMNVEV (reference sequence). Trimming took 0 bases from V and 4 from J, leaving 10 bases between them.

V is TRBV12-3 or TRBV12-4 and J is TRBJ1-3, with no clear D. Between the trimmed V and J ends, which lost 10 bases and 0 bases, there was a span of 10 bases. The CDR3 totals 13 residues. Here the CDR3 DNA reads TGTGCCAACAGACGGAGCTCTGGAAACACCATATATTTT. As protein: CANRRSSGNTIYF.

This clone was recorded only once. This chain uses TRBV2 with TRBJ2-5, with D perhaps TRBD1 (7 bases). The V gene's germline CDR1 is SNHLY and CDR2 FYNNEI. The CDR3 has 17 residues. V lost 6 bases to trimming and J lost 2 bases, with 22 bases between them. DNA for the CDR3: TGTGCCAGCAGCGACAACAGGGGAGGCGCAGGTCAAGAGACCCAGTACTTC. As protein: CASSDNRGGAGQETQYF.